The rows below give T cell receptor beta chains drawn from one sample of a study of siplizumab effects on memory and regulatory T cells. TCRdb's copy holds only in-frame clones and misses some; the assay was immunoSEQ multiplex PCR. Of around 83,000 clones in the sample, 80% to 90% were seen once. The specimen sequenced was CD4+ T cells sorted from blood. The receptor set was obtained from a human donor in good health. CDR3s leave out the opening cysteine and the closing phenylalanine or tryptophan. A D gene is named only where the DNA matches it firmly. Only part of the rows carry a size: once, few, many, or a class if the clone is expanded.

ASRGTGNYEQY TRBV6-5 TRBD1 NA
ASSFDPDRVYSPLH TRBV5-1 TRBD1 NA
ASSLGQAQYNEQF TRBV14 TRBD1 NA
AWNDRDDGYT TRBV30 TRBD1 NA
ASSPPSRNEQY TRBV18 NA once
ATSRVLGSGNTIY TRBV15 NA NA
ASRWTGEYEKLF TRBV2 TRBD1 NA
ASSLQGTGANVLT TRBV7-9 NA NA
ASGRRSQAF TRBV6-5 NA once
ASSYSGFGVAF TRBV6-5 NA once
ASSLLPPGDTGELF TRBV7-7 NA NA
ASSFTSGYT TRBV19 NA NA
ASSLTSREQY TRBV5-5 NA NA
ASSERGINEQY TRBV25-1 NA NA
ASSIKGLAGEQF TRBV19 NA NA
ASTRSGTSYNEQF TRBV2 TRBD2 NA
ASSFSWGETQY TRBV28 NA NA
ASSSGDRVYEQY TRBV5-1 TRBD1 once
ASSGLAGINEQF TRBV5-1 TRBD2 NA
ATSRGGEFQPQH TRBV15 NA NA
ASSLMYEQY TRBV5-8 NA NA
ASRGESSYNEQF TRBV6-5 NA NA
AIRVRSGQGAVGYT TRBV10-3 TRBD1 NA
ASSPRDRGPPGELF TRBV28 TRBD1 NA
ASSASTTNTGELF TRBV27 NA NA
ASSSPTGNTEAF TRBV6-6 NA NA
ASSQSHSTDTQY TRBV4-3 NA NA
SVPRAYEAF TRBV20-1 NA NA
ASSQDLAVNYEQY TRBV4-1 TRBD2 NA
ASSLWGQSSYEQY TRBV7-9 NA NA
ASSRTTSPGLDEQY TRBV19 NA NA
ASSWDSLAKNIQY TRBV11-3 TRBD1 NA
ASSLQGREQY TRBV5-4 NA once
ASSQGRVQGSPYEQY TRBV4-1 TRBD1 NA
ASSLWGAATDTQY TRBV4-2 NA NA
ASSRGQSYEQY TRBV5-1 NA NA
ASSLAGLAANEQF TRBV5-4 TRBD2 NA
ASGLRENTEAF TRBV12-5 NA NA
ASSLEVRVQNGYT TRBV7-2 NA NA
ASSVRTGAHEQY TRBV10-1 TRBD1 NA
ASSILQGPGELF TRBV19 TRBD1 NA
ASSDRGRGYGYT TRBV28 TRBD1 NA
ASSLEETQY TRBV5-1 NA NA
SVVSVPEAF TRBV29-1 NA NA
ASSPRRENTEAF TRBV5-1 NA NA
ASSGTVNTEAF TRBV6-6 TRBD1 NA
ASSTFGTGTLQETQY TRBV19 NA NA
ASSPQGYSSYEQY TRBV19 NA NA